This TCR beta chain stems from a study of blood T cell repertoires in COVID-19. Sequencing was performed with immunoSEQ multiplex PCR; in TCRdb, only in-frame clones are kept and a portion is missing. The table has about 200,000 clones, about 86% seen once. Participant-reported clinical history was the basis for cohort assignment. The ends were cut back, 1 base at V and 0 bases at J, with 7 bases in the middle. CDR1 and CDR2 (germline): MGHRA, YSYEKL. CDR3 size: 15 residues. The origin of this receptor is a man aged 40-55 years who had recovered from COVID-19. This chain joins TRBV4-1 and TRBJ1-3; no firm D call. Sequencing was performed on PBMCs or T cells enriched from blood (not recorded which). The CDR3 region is CASSQAPFSGNTIYF. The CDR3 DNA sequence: TGCGCCAGCAGCCAAGCCCCGTTCTCTGGAAACACCATATATTTT.